Listed here are 13 T cell receptor beta chains from one sample, sequenced in a study of control samples from healthy donors and cancer patients. TCRdb's table, derived via immunoSEQ multiplex PCR, lists solely in-frame clones and lacks some. The sample consists of 100,000 or so clones, about 89% of them appearing once. Input material: blood. The source is a man aged 25 to 40 in good health.

The chain carries TRBV12-5 and TRBJ1-1; 8 nucleotides line up with TRBD1. CDR1 is LGHNT, CDR2 FRNRAP, per germline. J was trimmed by 5 bases and V by 5 bases; bases with no gene match: 10. CDR3 length: 15 amino acids. CDR3 DNA: TGTGCTAGTGGTCCCCGGAACAGGGGGTGGACTGAAGCTTTCTTT. Translated, it gives CASGPRNRGWTEAFF.

The chain recombines TRBV7-9 with TRBJ1-1; TRBD1 might be the D (5 bases). The germline V gene has CDR1 SEHNR and CDR2 FQNEAQ (reference sequence). V was clipped by 1 base and J by 4 bases, with 10 bases between them. The CDR3 covers 14 residues. The CDR3 DNA reads TGTGCCAGCAGCTTAGGGGGCGAAGGCACTGAAGCTTTCTTT. This codes for CASSLGGEGTEAFF.

This rearrangement joins TRBV5-1 to TRBJ1-1, with 7 bases fitting TRBD1. In germline, CDR1 is SGHRS, CDR2 YFSETQ. V dropped 4 bases and J dropped 5; count of bases not matched to a gene: 8. The CDR3 extends over 14 amino acids. CDR3: CASSPTGLGTEAFF. The CDR3 DNA follows: TGCGCCAGCAGCCCGACAGGGCTGGGAACTGAAGCTTTCTTT.

The chain employs TRBV9 and TRBJ1-2; 9 bases are a match to TRBD1. The CDR3 totals 15 residues. Germline V lookup: CDR1 SGDLS, CDR2 YYNGEE. Trimming at V came to 4 bases and at J to 5 bases, leaving 9 bases not matched to a gene. Here the CDR3 DNA reads TGTGCCAGCAGCCGAACGGACAGGGGATCATATGGCTACACCTTC. Translating gives CASSRTDRGSYGYTF.

This clone was counted only a few times. The chain carries TRBV28 and TRBJ1-2, with a possible D match to TRBD1 (5 bases). Trimming removed 5 bases at V and 0 bases at J, with 10 bases between. The CDR3 totals 14 residues. In germline, CDR1 is MDHEN, CDR2 SYDVKM. CDR3 sequence (DNA): TGTGCCAGCAGTACAGGCTCAGCTAACTATGGCTACACCTTC. Translation: CASSTGSANYGYTF.

The CDR3 sequence: CASSEPRRLNTGELFF. The CDR3, as DNA: TGTGCCAGCAGTGAACCCCGGCGTTTGAACACCGGGGAGCTGTTTTTT. This sequence joins TRBV2 and TRBJ2-2; D unresolved. The CDR3 length is 16 residues. The germline V gene encodes CDR1 SNHLY and CDR2 FYNNEI. V lost 2 bases and J 1 base, leaving 11 bases between the germline ends.

The genes are TRBV6-1 and TRBJ2-7; TRBD2 matches at 9 bases. From germline, CDR1 is MNHNS and CDR2 SASEGT. V lost 4 bases and J lost 5; bases outside the gene matches: 12. CDR3 length: 16 residues. The CDR3 nucleotides read TGTGCCAGCAGTGTAACTGGCGGGGGGGGAAGTAACGAGCAGTACTTC. Translated: CASSVTGGGGSNEQYF.

A few counts support this clone. The chain carries TRBV11-2 and TRBJ1-2; 7 positions match TRBD1. The V gene's germline CDR1 is SGHAT and CDR2 FQNNGV. With 6 bases clipped from V and 8 bases from J, the junction kept 12 bases outside the gene matches. The CDR3 consists of 14 residues. The CDR3: CASRPTTGPWGYTF. CDR3 nucleotide sequence: TGTGCCAGCAGACCGACGACAGGGCCATGGGGCTACACCTTC.

The rearrangement joins TRBV19 to TRBJ1-2, with 7 bases identical to TRBD1. Germline V gene data show CDR1 as LNHDA and CDR2 as SQIVND (reference sequence). This CDR3 contains 14 residues. The V segment lost 5 bases and the J segment 1 base; nucleotides outside the gene matches: 4. The CDR3 loop reads CASSRQGNNYGYTF. The CDR3 nucleotides are TGTGCCAGTAGTCGACAGGGAAATAACTATGGCTACACCTTC. Together with reference TRBV19 and TRBJ1-2, the CDR3 gives the full variable domain: DGGITQSPKYLFRKEGQNVTLSCEQNLNHDAMYWYRQDPGQGLRLIYYSQIVNDFQKGDIAEGYSVSREKKESFPLTVTSAQKNPTAFYLCASSRQGNNYGYTFGSGTRLTVV.

The genes are TRBV9 and TRBJ1-1, with no clear D. The CDR3 covers 17 residues. Germline V lookup: CDR1 SGDLS, CDR2 YYNGEE. The V and J ends lost 0 bases and 1 base respectively, with 16 bases between them. The DNA for the CDR3 is TGTGCCAGCAGCGTAGGGGCGGGAGGTTACACGAACACTGAAGCTTTCTTT. It encodes CASSVGAGGYTNTEAFF.

The chain uses TRBV6-4 and TRBJ1-5; D not resolved. Trimming took off 2 bases at V and 2 bases at J, with 16 bases between the two ends. Germline V gives CDR1 MRHNA, CDR2 SNTAGT. The CDR3 length is 17 residues. This CDR3 reads CASSDPRHSAGNQPQHF. CDR3 DNA: TGTGCCAGCAGTGACCCCAGACATTCGGCTGGCAATCAGCCCCAGCATTTT.

The CDR3 loop is CASSDIRGRSEKLFF. As DNA, the CDR3 is TGTGCCAGCAGTGATATAAGGGGCAGAAGTGAAAAACTGTTTTTT. The genes are TRBV2 and TRBJ1-4; D perhaps matches TRBD1 (5 bases). The CDR3 loop spans 15 amino acids. Germline loops: CDR1 SNHLY, CDR2 FYNNEI. Deletions cut 3 bases from V and 7 bases from J, with 15 bases between.

The chain links TRBV7-8 to TRBJ2-7; D perhaps matches TRBD2 (5 bases). Germline CDR1 reads SGHVS; CDR2 reads FQNEAQ. CDR3 length: 11 amino acids. Trimming took off 5 bases at V and 4 bases at J, with 6 bases between the two ends. CDR3 nucleotide sequence: TGTGCCAGCAGCCGGGGATACGAGCAGTACTTC. It specifies CASSRGYEQYF.